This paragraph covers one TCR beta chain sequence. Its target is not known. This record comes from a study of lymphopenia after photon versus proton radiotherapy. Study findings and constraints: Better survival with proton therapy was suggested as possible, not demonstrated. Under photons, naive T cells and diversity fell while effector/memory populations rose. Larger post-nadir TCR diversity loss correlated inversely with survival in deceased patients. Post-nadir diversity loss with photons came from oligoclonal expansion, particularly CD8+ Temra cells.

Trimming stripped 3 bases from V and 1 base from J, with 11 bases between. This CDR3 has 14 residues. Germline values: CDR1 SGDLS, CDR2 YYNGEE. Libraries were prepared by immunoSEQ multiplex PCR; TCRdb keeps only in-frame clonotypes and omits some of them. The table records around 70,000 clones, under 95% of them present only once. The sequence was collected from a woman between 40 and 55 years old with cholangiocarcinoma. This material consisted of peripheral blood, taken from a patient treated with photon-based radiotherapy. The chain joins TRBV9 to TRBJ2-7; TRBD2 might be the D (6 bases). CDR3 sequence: CASSGGLASYEQYF. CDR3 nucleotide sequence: TGTGCCAGCAGCGGGGGACTGGCTTCCTACGAGCAGTACTTC.